This T cell receptor (beta chain) stems from a study of shared clonotypes between healthy human individuals. Study-wide context: A donor's plate count was three for CD4 naive and three for CD4 memory; CD8 naive had two and CD8 memory one.

Using immunoSEQ multiplex PCR, the repertoire was profiled, and TCRdb retains in-frame clones only, with some absent. In the table there are under 2,000,000 clones, about 94% of which are singletons. The CDR3 runs 17 residues. V shed 6 bases, J shed 7 bases, and the junction held 20 bases outside the gene matches. Germline CDR1 SNHLY, CDR2 FYNNEI. Naive CD8 populations comprised CD45RO-negative cells positively selected for CCR7, excluding terminally differentiated effector memory CD45RA+ cells. The sequence was obtained from a man between 18 and 35 years old in good health. Sequencing input: naive CD8+ T cells sorted from blood. The rearrangement uses TRBV2 and TRBJ2-7; 8 positions agree with TRBD2. The CDR3 here is CASSVPERLAGLLEQYF. The CDR3 region has the DNA TGTGCCAGCAGCGTCCCTGAGAGGCTAGCGGGTCTGCTGGAGCAGTACTTC.